A single T cell receptor (beta chain) is shown here with its context. These data are taken from a study of blood T cell repertoires in COVID-19. The overall study: Sites across the United States, Italy and Spain contributed samples from acute and convalescent COVID-19. Sample material is recorded as cDNA or gDNA derived from T cells, B-cell-depleted T cells, or PBMCs.

Original processing methods: It was from reference gene primer amplification that nucleated cell counts were estimated. Data came from immunoSEQ multiplex PCR; TCRdb stores just in-frame clones and leaves some out. V and J calls plus clone size are reproduced from that table; the DNA served to infer D and trimming. The sample has about 74,000 clones; over 75% are singletons. Deletions cut 3 bases from V and 0 bases from J, with 15 bases between. This CDR3 region has 17 residues. CDR1 LNHDA and CDR2 SQIVND come from the germline V gene (reference sequence). V and J are TRBV19 and TRBJ1-3; no firm D call. The clonotype comes from a man aged 50-60 years with acute or convalescent COVID-19. The specimen was peripheral blood. The chain's CDR3 is CASSMDLAEDSGNTIYF. In DNA form, the CDR3 reads TGTGCCAGTAGTATGGACTTGGCCGAAGACTCTGGAAACACCATATATTTT.